Each of the 17 T cell receptor beta chains below was sequenced from the same sample in a study of cytomegalovirus exposure and HLA in healthy donors. With 60 Vbeta and 13 Jbeta primers, the PCR was carried out. Only in-frame clones appear in the TCRdb table, and some are missing; sequencing was by immunoSEQ multiplex PCR. The sample table sets out around 130,000 clones. Sequences were obtained from PBMCs. The receptors shown here come from a woman aged 40 to 55 in good health and CMV-seronegative.

The chain links TRBV19 to TRBJ1-1; TRBD1 matches 8 bases. The CDR3 extends over 14 amino acids. CDR1 and CDR2 from the germline V gene are LNHDA and SQIVND (reference sequence). Trimming cost V 4 bases and J 1 base; bases outside gene matches: 2. CDR3 coding DNA: TGTGCCAGTAGTACGACAGGGGCGAACACTGAAGCTTTCTTT. Translated: CASSTTGANTEAFF.

This sequence joins TRBV9 and TRBJ2-7; 8 nucleotides agree with TRBD1. The germline CDR1 and CDR2 sequences are SGDLS and YYNGEE. Trimming removed 4 bases from V and 5 bases from J; junction bases left unmatched: 8. The CDR3 spans 14 residues. CDR3 sequence (DNA): TGTGCCAGCAGCCCACACAGGGGGTCTAACGAGCAGTACTTC. This gives the protein CASSPHRGSNEQYF.

The chain is built from TRBV6-5 and TRBJ1-3, with D unresolved. CDR3 length: 14 residues. V dropped 7 bases and J dropped 4 bases, with 14 bases sitting between them. The germline V gene has CDR1 MNHEY and CDR2 SVGAGI. This chain's CDR3 is CASKNVAAGNTIYF. DNA of the CDR3: TGTGCCAGCAAAAACGTAGCCGCGGGAAACACCATATATTTT.

The V and J genes are TRBV6-5 and TRBJ2-3, with D possibly being TRBD2 (6 bases). V lost 4 bases, J lost 2 bases, and 16 bases lay in between. CDR1 is MNHEY and CDR2 is SVGAGI in the germline V gene. The CDR3 sequence is 16 residues long. The CDR3 region is CASSFRLETFTDTQYF. In DNA form, the CDR3 reads TGTGCCAGCAGTTTCAGACTAGAGACCTTCACAGATACGCAGTATTTT.

The gene calls are TRBV9 and TRBJ2-7; 8 positions match TRBD2. Germline CDR1 reads SGDLS; CDR2 reads YYNGEE. The junction had 6 bases not matched to a gene; V was cut back by 0 bases and J by 4 bases. This CDR3 region has 15 residues. The CDR3 loop reads CASSVALSGGYEQYF. CDR3 coding DNA: TGTGCCAGCAGCGTAGCTCTAAGCGGGGGATACGAGCAGTACTTC.

The chain employs TRBV2 and TRBJ1-4; unclear D gene. The germline CDR1 and CDR2 sequences are SNHLY and FYNNEI. The CDR3 totals 12 residues. The V end was cut by 6 bases, the J end by 4 bases, with 6 bases between. CDR3 nucleotide sequence: TGTGCCAGCAGGGCCCTTAATGAAAAACTGTTTTTT. Translation gives CASRALNEKLFF.

The chain combines TRBV13 with TRBJ1-6; D unresolved. V was trimmed by 3 bases and J by 5 bases, leaving 11 bases between them. This CDR3 spans 15 amino acids. Per the germline V gene, CDR1 is PRHDT and CDR2 is FYEKMQ (reference sequence). The CDR3 DNA follows: TGTGCCAGCAGCTTTGGCCGGGAGAATAATTCACCCCTCCACTTT. It translates to CASSFGRENNSPLHF.

V usage is TRBV6-5 and J usage is TRBJ2-3; 9 bases align to TRBD2. Losses at the gene ends were 8 bases for V and 3 bases for J; bases not matched to a gene: 9. The germline V gene encodes CDR1 MNHEY and CDR2 SVGAGI. The CDR3 consists of 15 residues. CDR3 amino acids: CASRTRGGVTDTQYF. CDR3 sequence (DNA): TGTGCCAGCCGAACCCGCGGGGGGGTTACAGATACGCAGTATTTT.

The chain couples TRBV7-9 to TRBJ2-7, with 7 bases matching TRBD2. The CDR3 contains 14 residues. V trimming: 7 bases; J trimming: 2 bases; junction bases outside the gene matches: 8. Germline lookup yields CDR1 SEHNR and CDR2 FQNEAQ (reference sequence). The CDR3 region is CASTFTGGTYEQYV. The CDR3, as DNA: TGTGCCAGCACCTTTACGGGGGGAACCTACGAGCAGTACGTC.

Comments on this clone: Distinct nucleotide sequences in the sample also encode this CDR3. CDR3 region: CASSLPQGNEKLFF. The CDR3 DNA follows: TGTGCCAGCAGCCTACCACAGGGAAATGAAAAACTGTTTTTT. This chain links TRBV7-9 with TRBJ1-4; TRBD1 might be the D (6 bases). Germline V lookup: CDR1 SEHNR, CDR2 FQNEAQ (reference sequence). The CDR3 totals 14 residues. The ends were cut back, 5 bases at V and 5 bases at J, with 12 bases in the middle.

The chain has TRBV7-2 and TRBJ1-6; D is possibly TRBD1 (5 bases). There are 15 residues in the CDR3. CDR1 SGHTA and CDR2 FQGNSA come from the germline V gene. Trimming stripped 7 bases from V and 4 bases from J, with 14 bases between. The CDR3 is CASTPRRGYNSPLHF. The CDR3 DNA follows: TGTGCCAGCACCCCTAGACGGGGGTATAATTCACCCCTCCACTTT.

The chain couples TRBV6-1 to TRBJ1-2; TRBD1 matches at 11 bases. V lost 7 bases and J lost 7; bases outside the gene matches: 8. The CDR3 spans 14 residues. Germline loops: CDR1 MNHNS, CDR2 SASEGT. The CDR3 protein is CASTPGTGGFGYTF. The CDR3, as DNA: TGTGCCAGCACTCCTGGGACAGGGGGTTTTGGCTACACCTTC.

The chain couples TRBV25-1 to TRBJ1-2, with TRBD1 identical over 7 bases. The length of the CDR3 is 12 residues. The V gene end was trimmed by 9 bases and the J gene end by 6 bases; junction bases not matched to a gene: 7. Germline V gives CDR1 MGHDK, CDR2 SYGVNS. The CDR3: CARDKGANGYTF. CDR3 sequence (DNA): TGTGCCAGAGATAAGGGGGCGAATGGCTACACCTTC.

The rearrangement uses TRBV6-1 and TRBJ1-2; a weak D match, TRBD1 (6 bases). The CDR3 runs 15 residues. Germline CDR1 is MNHNS and CDR2 is SASEGT. With 4 bases removed from V and 5 bases from J, the gap between germline ends came to 17 bases. The CDR3 region is CASSGAGRGIYGYTF. CDR3 coding DNA: TGTGCCAGCAGTGGGGCAGGCAGGGGTATTTATGGCTACACCTTC.

V is TRBV6-1 and J is TRBJ2-1, with TRBD2 matching 10 bases. Germline CDR1 and CDR2: MNHNS and SASEGT. Trimming removed 4 bases from V and 9 bases from J; junction bases left unmatched: 15. The CDR3 has 17 residues. DNA of the CDR3: TGTGCCAGCAGTGCCCAGCGGGGGGGCCTCAGGCAGGGTGAGCAGTTCTTC. As protein: CASSAQRGGLRQGEQFF.

The CDR3 sequence is CASSLTGTSYGYTF. DNA of the CDR3: TGTGCCAGCAGTTTGACAGGGACCTCCTATGGCTACACCTTC. The chain is built from TRBV28 and TRBJ1-2, with TRBD1 matching 7 bases. Trimming cost V 3 bases and J 4 bases; bases outside gene matches: 5. The CDR3 totals 14 residues. CDR1 MDHEN and CDR2 SYDVKM come from the germline V gene.

The V and J genes are TRBV9 and TRBJ1-6; maybe TRBD1 (5 bases). V was cut by 2 bases and J by 9 bases, with 18 bases left in between. The CDR3 covers 16 residues. CDR1 is SGDLS, CDR2 YYNGEE, per germline. The CDR3 loop is CASSVTSGPLGSPLHF. Here the CDR3 DNA reads TGTGCCAGCAGCGTCACATCAGGGCCCTTGGGTTCACCCCTCCACTTT.